The T cell receptor (beta chain) described here comes from a study of T cell clusters in autoimmune cytopenias. Study results and caveats: Clustering suggested that physiological T cell clusters were missing in primary autoimmune cytopenia patients. Exclusive TRB clusters were almost three-fold more numerous in healthy donors than in active autoimmune hepatitis. TRB repertoire shifts in secondary cytopenia and chronic lymphocytic leukemia mostly reflected lymphoma, not autoimmunity.

With regard to this clonotype: Its antigen is as yet unknown.

The CDR3 has 16 amino acids. CDR1 is SEHNR, CDR2 FQNEAQ, per germline (reference sequence). TRB was amplified by touch-down multiplex PCR, primer pools A and B combined. TCRdb reprocessed the multiplex PCR reads, with one entry per CDR3 protein and no DNA. The table for this sample gives a few thousand distinct CDR3 sequences. TRB was amplified from about 270 ng of peripheral blood genomic DNA per sample. The V call is TRBV7-9, the J call TRBJ2-1; TCRdb calls TRBD1, which cannot be checked without DNA. The receptor's source is a human donor with an autoimmune cytopenia or autoimmune hepatitis (not recorded which). The sequencing sample was made of peripheral blood. The CDR3 sequence: CASSLWGARGYNEQFF.